The T cell receptor (beta chain) under discussion was sequenced for a study of blood T cell repertoires in COVID-19. Overall study context: Samples of COVID-19 (acute and convalescent) were obtained from the United States, Italy and Spain. Sources were T cells, B-cell-depleted T cells, or PBMCs; the material itself was cDNA or gDNA.

From germline, CDR1 is SNHLY and CDR2 FYNNEI. V dropped 10 bases and J dropped 6 bases, with 25 bases sitting between them. The CDR3 covers 15 residues. In the authors' methods: By means of reference gene primer amplification, nucleated cell counts were estimated. Sequenced by immunoSEQ multiplex PCR; TCRdb stores in-frame clones only, minus some. Clone size and V and J calls were adopted from that table, with D and trimming inferred from the DNA. This sample yields a few hundred thousand clones, of which 80% to 90% are seen a single time; around 4.5% belongs to the top ten. Sequenced sample: peripheral blood. This clonotype originated in a middle-aged man with acute or convalescent COVID-19. The V gene is TRBV2, the J gene TRBJ2-7; TRBD1 might be the D (8 bases). The CDR3 DNA follows: TGTGCCACGAGTCAAGTAGAGACAGGGGAGGGCGAGCAGTACTTC. This codes for CATSQVETGEGEQYF.